Presented here are 11 T cell receptor beta chains from one specimen sequenced in a study of regulatory T cells in long-lasting Graves disease. Building the TCR beta libraries relied on iRepertoire HTBI primers, and CDR3 regions underwent Arm-PCR. From the multiplex PCR reads, TCRdb called clonotypes with MiXCR, one entry per CDR3 protein. The data hold hundreds of thousands of distinct CDR3 sequences, with roughly 18% observed a single time. Specified time point: newly diagnosed GD, antithyroid drugs for less than 3 months. The TCR library was made from RNA extracted from PBMCs. This specimen consisted of peripheral blood mononuclear cells (PBMCs), obtained at new diagnosis, from a patient treated with antithyroid drugs. The source is a female donor with Graves disease.

At least ten counts were recorded for this clonotype. The V call is TRBV11-3, the J call TRBJ2-7, with D maybe TRBD2 (6 bases). V lost 1 base and J 7 bases, leaving 20 bases between the germline ends. CDR3 length equals 16 residues. Germline CDR1 reads SGHNT; CDR2 reads YENEEA. The CDR3 loop reads CASSLGRRDGAREQYF. Here the CDR3 DNA reads TGTGCCAGCAGCTTAGGTCGGCGGGACGGCGCTCGGGAGCAGTACTTC. Together with reference TRBV11-3 and TRBJ2-7, the CDR3 gives the full variable domain: EAGVVQSPRYKIIEKKQPVAFWCNPISGHNTLYWYLQNLGQGPELLIRYENEEAVDDSQLPKDRFSAERLKGVDSTLKIQPAELGDSAVYLCASSLGRRDGAREQYFGPGTRLTVT.

This clonotype was recorded at least ten times. The chain combines TRBV28 with TRBJ2-1; D uncertain. V lost 4 bases, J lost 8 bases, and 9 bases lay in between. Germline V lookup: CDR1 MDHEN, CDR2 SYDVKM. The CDR3 is made up of 12 amino acids. The chain's CDR3 is CASSSVVDEQFF. The CDR3 bases are TGTGCCAGCAGTTCCGTAGTGGATGAGCAGTTCTTC.

This clonotype was detected ten times or more. V usage is TRBV20-1 and J usage is TRBJ2-7; D perhaps matches TRBD2 (6 bases). The CDR3 extends over 16 amino acids. CDR1 is DFQATT and CDR2 is SNEGSKA in the germline V gene (reference sequence). V was cut by 0 bases and J by 6 bases, with 21 bases left in between. CDR3 protein: CSARDFWVGEAGEQYF. CDR3 bases: TGCAGTGCTAGAGATTTCTGGGTGGGGGAGGCGGGCGAGCAGTACTTC.

The chain recombines TRBV5-6 with TRBJ1-5; D gene ambiguous. Trimming removed 0 bases from V and 4 bases from J, with 14 bases in between. This CDR3 is built from 16 residues. Germline V gives CDR1 SGHDT, CDR2 YYEEEE. The CDR3 region is CASSLAKGWKNQPQHF. DNA for the CDR3: TGTGCCAGCAGCTTGGCAAAAGGGTGGAAGAATCAGCCCCAGCATTTT. The variable domain in full, completed from reference TRBV5-6 and TRBJ1-5, reads DAGVTQSPTHLIKTRGQQVTLRCSPKSGHDTVSWYQQALGQGPQFIFQYYEEEERQRGNFPDRFSGHQFPNYSSELNVNALLLGDSALYLCASSLAKGWKNQPQHFGDGTRLSIL.

Note on this clonotype: A read error may be the cause here, since a much bigger clone is one base away. The CDR3 DNA is TGTGCCTGGATCGGAGGGAACACTGAAGCTTTCTTT. Amino acids: CAWIGGNTEAFF. This chain connects TRBV30 to TRBJ1-1; no reliable D call. Germline CDR1 GTSNPN, CDR2 SVGIG (reference sequence). Trimming cost V 4 bases and J 1 base, with 7 bases left between them. CDR3 length: 12 residues.

The sample holds many counts of this clonotype. CDR3 in amino acids: CAISESVGGQRYEQYF. The CDR3 DNA follows: TGTGCCATCAGTGAGTCGGTTGGGGGACAGCGCTACGAGCAGTACTTC. V usage is TRBV10-3 and J usage is TRBJ2-7; 7 bases match TRBD1. V trimming: 0 bases; J trimming: 3 bases; junction bases outside the gene matches: 8. The CDR3 loop spans 16 amino acids. Germline loops: CDR1 ENHRY, CDR2 SYGVKD.

The chain carries TRBV12-3 or TRBV12-4 and TRBJ2-7, with 7 bases fitting TRBD1. The CDR3 sequence is 11 residues long. The J segment lost 5 bases and the V segment lost 8 bases, leaving 3 bases of the junction unmatched. The CDR3 nucleotides are TGTGCCAGCCGAACAGGGGACGAGCAGTACTTC. Protein sequence: CASRTGDEQYF.

This clonotype was counted many times. The genes are TRBV6-1 and TRBJ2-7; 14 bases are a match to TRBD2. The germline CDR1 and CDR2 sequences are MNHNS and SASEGT. The V segment lost 6 bases and the J segment 6 bases; nucleotides outside the gene matches: 4. The CDR3 loop spans 14 amino acids. The CDR3 reads CASSGLAGGREQYF. CDR3 sequence (DNA): TGTGCCAGCAGCGGACTAGCGGGAGGTCGCGAGCAGTACTTC.

This clonotype occurred many times. The chain has TRBV12-3 or TRBV12-4 and TRBJ2-3, with 8 nucleotides matching TRBD1. This CDR3 spans 15 amino acids. V trimming: 1 base; J trimming: 5 bases; junction bases outside the gene matches: 5. The CDR3 reads CASSLGRGRKDTQYF. The CDR3 bases are TGTGCCAGCAGTTTAGGCAGGGGGCGAAAAGATACGCAGTATTTT.

This clonotype was seen many times. The rearrangement uses TRBV18 and TRBJ1-4; 7 bases line up with TRBD1. Germline values: CDR1 KGHSH, CDR2 LQKENI. J lost 5 bases, V lost 4 bases, and 4 bases had no gene match. The CDR3 extends over 14 amino acids. This CDR3 reads CASSRDSINEKLFF. The CDR3 DNA sequence: TGTGCCAGCTCACGGGACAGTATCAATGAAAAACTGTTTTTT. The variable domain in full, with the rest retrieved from reference TRBV18 and TRBJ1-4, is NAGVMQNPRHLVRRRGQEARLRCSPMKGHSHVYWYRQLPEEGLKFMVYLQKENIIDESGMPKERFSAEFPKEGPSILRIQQVVRGDSAAYFCASSRDSINEKLFFGSGTQLSVL.

This clonotype appeared many times. This sequence joins TRBV12-3 or TRBV12-4 and TRBJ2-1; D remains unclear. V dropped 3 bases and J dropped 8 bases, with 11 bases sitting between them. The CDR3 extends over 13 amino acids. The CDR3 bases are TGTGCCAGCAGTTTCGGACCCGACGATGAGCAGTTCTTC. Translating it yields CASSFGPDDEQFF.